The 25 T cell receptor beta chains presented below share a single source sample, sequenced in a study of cytomegalovirus exposure and HLA in healthy donors. The PCR used 60 Vbeta and 13 Jbeta primers. Measured with immunoSEQ multiplex PCR; TCRdb has only the in-frame clones, and not every one. The data contain fewer than 200,000 clones, under 75% of them singletons. The sample comprised PBMCs. These receptors originate from a man aged 40-50 years in good health and CMV-seropositive.

The V and J genes are TRBV5-8 and TRBJ1-1; the D gene is possibly TRBD1 (5 bases). Looked up from germline, CDR1 is SGHTS and CDR2 is YDEGEE. V lost 0 bases and J 5 bases, leaving 8 bases between the germline ends. The CDR3 is made up of 13 amino acids. This CDR3 reads CASSLGRGTEAFF. The DNA of the CDR3 is TGTGCCAGCAGCTTGGGAAGGGGTACTGAAGCTTTCTTT.

The chain employs TRBV13 and TRBJ2-2; D is ambiguous. The length of the CDR3 is 15 residues. V lost 6 bases and J 2 bases, leaving 13 bases between the germline ends. Germline V gene data show CDR1 as PRHDT and CDR2 as FYEKMQ (reference sequence). CDR3 sequence: CASRRQPRNTGELFF. The CDR3 DNA sequence: TGTGCCAGCAGGCGACAACCCAGAAACACCGGGGAGCTGTTTTTT.

This rearrangement joins TRBV27 to TRBJ1-2; 10 nucleotides align to TRBD1. The CDR3 has 15 residues. Germline V gives CDR1 MNHEY, CDR2 SMNVEV (reference sequence). Trimming took 4 bases from V and 7 from J; bases not matched to a gene: 9. The CDR3 protein is CASSSPGQGGGGYTF. DNA for the CDR3: TGTGCCAGCAGTTCGCCCGGACAGGGGGGTGGTGGCTACACCTTC.

The sample holds one count of this clone. The chain joins TRBV10-3 to TRBJ2-2; D unclear. V lost 3 bases and J lost 4, with 6 bases in between. The CDR3 is 13 amino acids. Germline CDR1 reads ENHRY; CDR2 reads SYGVKD. The CDR3 DNA is TGTGCCATCAGTGACGAGCCCACCGGGGAGCTGTTTTTT. It specifies CAISDEPTGELFF.

The chain is built from TRBV27 and TRBJ2-3; TRBD2 agrees at 14 bases. The CDR3 totals 15 residues. The germline gives CDR1 MNHEY, CDR2 SMNVEV (reference sequence). Germline trimming cut 5 bases from V and 13 bases from J; bases unmatched to any gene: 11. CDR3 in amino acids: CASSPGTSGGGYKYF. The CDR3 nucleotides read TGTGCCAGCAGTCCCGGGACTAGCGGGGGAGGCTATAAGTATTTT.

The V gene is TRBV27, the J gene TRBJ2-2; TRBD1 matches 8 bases. CDR1 MNHEY and CDR2 SMNVEV come from the germline V gene (reference sequence). The V segment lost 8 bases and the J segment 3 bases; nucleotides outside the gene matches: 8. This CDR3 has 15 amino acids. CDR3 sequence reads: CASGTQGAYTGELFF. DNA for the CDR3: TGTGCCAGCGGTACTCAGGGGGCCTACACCGGGGAGCTGTTTTTT.

V is TRBV7-9 and J is TRBJ2-5, with TRBD2 matching over 10 bases. The CDR3 covers 15 residues. Germline V CDR1 and CDR2: SEHNR, FQNEAQ (reference sequence). V lost 3 bases to trimming and J lost 3 bases; unmatched junction nucleotides: 4. Written as DNA, the CDR3 is TGTGCCAGCAGCTTCTCCCTAGCGGGGGAAGAGACCCAGTACTTC. Its translation: CASSFSLAGEETQYF.

The rearrangement uses TRBV11-1 and TRBJ2-3; TRBD2 matches at 13 bases. In germline, CDR1 is SGHAT, CDR2 FQDESV (reference sequence). The ends lost 8 bases at V and 6 bases at J; junction bases unmatched: 8. The CDR3 is 15 residues long. The CDR3 protein is CASCRLAGGRDTQYF. DNA of the CDR3: TGTGCCAGCTGCCGACTAGCGGGGGGCCGGGATACGCAGTATTTT.

The V call is TRBV4-1, the J call TRBJ2-7; 12 bases are a match to TRBD2. CDR3 length equals 13 residues. V was pared by 4 bases and J by 6 bases, with 1 base of the junction left unmatched. Germline CDR1 reads MGHRA; CDR2 reads YSYEKL. In DNA form, the CDR3 reads TGCGCCAGCAGCCTGGGACTAGCGGGCGAGCAGTACTTC. It encodes CASSLGLAGEQYF.

The gene calls are TRBV29-1 and TRBJ2-7; TRBD2 might be the D (5 bases). Germline CDR1 SQVTM, CDR2 ANQGSEA. The CDR3 spans 14 residues. V dropped 2 bases and J dropped 3 bases, with 14 bases sitting between them. The CDR3 coding sequence is TGCAGCGTTGAACTAGCAAACCCGAACTACGAGCAGTACTTC. The encoded protein is CSVELANPNYEQYF.

CDR3 protein: CASSQSRQHSNQPQHF. DNA of the CDR3: TGCGCCAGCAGTCAATCAAGACAGCATAGCAATCAGCCCCAGCATTTT. The chain carries TRBV23-1 and TRBJ1-5; possibly TRBD1 for D (5 bases). TRBV23-1 is an open reading frame, and its role is uncertain. Trimming shortened V by 0 bases and J by 0 bases, and 9 bases separated the two germline ends. This CDR3 contains 16 residues.

V and J are TRBV7-6 and TRBJ2-3; 14 bases map to TRBD2. V gave up 6 bases and J gave up 3 bases; unmatched junction bases: 11. This CDR3 comprises 18 residues. Germline V CDR1 and CDR2: SGHVS, FNYEAQ. DNA for the CDR3: TGTGCCAGCAGTCCAGGCCGACTAGCGGGGGGGCCAACAGATACGCAGTATTTT. Protein: CASSPGRLAGGPTDTQYF.

In DNA form, the CDR3 reads TGTGCCAGTAGTCCGGTACAGGATCACACCGGGGAGCTGTTTTTT. It is translated as CASSPVQDHTGELFF. V and J are TRBV19 and TRBJ2-2; D may be TRBD1 (5 bases). The CDR3 extends over 15 amino acids. CDR1 is LNHDA and CDR2 is SQIVND in the germline V gene (reference sequence). V lost 5 bases, J lost 3 bases, and 13 bases lay in between.

The rearrangement joins TRBV5-6 to TRBJ2-5; D is perhaps TRBD1 (5 bases). CDR1 and CDR2 from the germline V gene are SGHDT and YYEEEE. V was cut by 5 bases and J by 5 bases, with 22 bases left in between. The CDR3 is 16 residues long. Here the CDR3 reads CASSRQGRAESETQYF. CDR3 DNA sequence: TGTGCCAGCAGTCGTCAGGGCAGGGCGGAGTCGGAGACCCAGTACTTC.

The chain couples TRBV19 to TRBJ1-1, with a weak D call TRBD1 (6 bases). The V end lost 9 bases, the J end lost 7 bases, and 21 bases lay between the germline ends. The CDR3 is 14 amino acids. Germline loops: CDR1 LNHDA, CDR2 SQIVND (reference sequence). CDR3 in DNA: TGTGCCAGCTCACGGACAGAGCGTCCTGTTGAAGCTTTCTTT. Translated, it gives CASSRTERPVEAFF.

J is TRBJ1-1 and V is TRBV7-9; 7 nucleotides line up with TRBD1. With V trimmed by 3 bases and J by 3 bases, 13 bases remained unmatched. This CDR3 has 17 amino acids. CDR1 is SEHNR, CDR2 FQNEAQ, per germline (reference sequence). CDR3 nucleotides: TGTGCCAGCAGCTTCAGTTCTTTCCGGGACAGCCACACTGAAGCTTTCTTT. It yields the protein CASSFSSFRDSHTEAFF.

CDR3 DNA: TGTGCCAGCTCACCAGCCTCCTATGAGACCCAGTACTTC. This sequence encodes CASSPASYETQYF. The J gene is TRBJ2-5, the V gene TRBV18; the D is unclear. The CDR3 is 13 residues long. V was clipped by 2 bases and J by 5 bases, with 9 bases between them. Germline CDR1 reads KGHSH; CDR2 reads LQKENI. Combining the CDR3 with reference TRBV18 and TRBJ2-5 gives the whole variable domain NAGVMQNPRHLVRRRGQEARLRCSPMKGHSHVYWYRQLPEEGLKFMVYLQKENIIDESGMPKERFSAEFPKEGPSILRIQQVVRGDSAAYFCASSPASYETQYFGPGTRLLVL.

V usage is TRBV4-3 and J usage is TRBJ2-3, with 8 bases identical to TRBD2. This CDR3 contains 15 residues. Germline CDR1 is LGHNA and CDR2 is YSLEER. With V trimmed by 1 base and J by 4 bases, 4 bases remained unmatched. The CDR3 spells CASSQGGLGADTQYF. The CDR3 DNA follows: TGCGCCAGCAGCCAAGGGGGACTAGGAGCAGATACGCAGTATTTT.

The chain recombines TRBV5-4 with TRBJ1-4; D gene ambiguous. Trimming removed 6 bases at V and 0 bases at J, with 12 bases between. Germline V CDR1 and CDR2: SGHNT, YYREEE (reference sequence). The CDR3 extends over 15 amino acids. The CDR3 DNA reads as TGTGCCAGCATCGACACCTGGGCAACTAATGAAAAACTGTTTTTT. Residues: CASIDTWATNEKLFF.

In its sample, this clone was seen a few times. The chain combines TRBV7-6 with TRBJ1-3; D is unclear. The CDR3 is 16 residues long. Germline loops: CDR1 SGHVS, CDR2 FNYEAQ. The V gene lost 4 bases and the J gene lost 1 base, with 14 bases spanning the gap. The CDR3 reads CASSSGLLPSGNTIYF. DNA of the CDR3: TGTGCCAGCAGCTCTGGACTGTTACCTTCTGGAAACACCATATATTTT.

The chain recombines TRBV7-9 with TRBJ1-4; 7 bases align to TRBD1. CDR1 is SEHNR and CDR2 is FQNEAQ in the germline V gene (reference sequence). With 3 bases clipped from V and 4 bases from J, the junction kept 2 bases outside the gene matches. CDR3 size: 14 residues. CDR3 in DNA: TGTGCCAGCAGCTTCGGGACAGTTAATGAAAAACTGTTTTTT. Residues: CASSFGTVNEKLFF.

This clone was detected only once. This chain joins TRBV6-6 and TRBJ2-7; 9 bases fit TRBD1. There are 13 residues in the CDR3. V was clipped by 3 bases and J by 6 bases; unmatched bases: 3. CDR1 MNHNY and CDR2 SVGAGI come from the germline V gene (reference sequence). CDR3 sequence: CASSYSDRGEQYF. CDR3 DNA: TGTGCCAGCAGTTATTCGGACAGGGGCGAGCAGTACTTC.

The V and J genes are TRBV19 and TRBJ1-6, with 8 bases aligning to TRBD1. The CDR3 is 14 residues long. CDR1 and CDR2 from the germline V gene are LNHDA and SQIVND (reference sequence). V lost 6 bases to trimming and J lost 6 bases; unmatched junction nucleotides: 4. CDR3 region: CASSPTGGNSPLHF. Written as DNA, the CDR3 is TGTGCCAGTAGCCCCACAGGGGGTAATTCACCCCTCCACTTT.

The genes are TRBV5-1 and TRBJ2-1; D uncertain. Germline V lookup: CDR1 SGHRS, CDR2 YFSETQ. V lost 4 bases and J lost 0, with 11 bases in between. The CDR3 has 15 residues. The CDR3 nucleotides are TGCGCCAGCAGCCAACAGTCTGGCTCCTACAATGAGCAGTTCTTC. Residues: CASSQQSGSYNEQFF.

V gene TRBV14 combines with J gene TRBJ1-6, with unresolved D. The V and J ends lost 4 bases and 3 bases respectively, with 16 bases between them. CDR1 is SGHDN and CDR2 is FVKESK in the germline V gene. The CDR3 extends over 17 amino acids. CDR3 sequence reads: CASSPLSPGFYNSPLHF. CDR3 DNA: TGTGCCAGCAGCCCCTTAAGTCCGGGTTTCTATAATTCACCCCTCCACTTT.